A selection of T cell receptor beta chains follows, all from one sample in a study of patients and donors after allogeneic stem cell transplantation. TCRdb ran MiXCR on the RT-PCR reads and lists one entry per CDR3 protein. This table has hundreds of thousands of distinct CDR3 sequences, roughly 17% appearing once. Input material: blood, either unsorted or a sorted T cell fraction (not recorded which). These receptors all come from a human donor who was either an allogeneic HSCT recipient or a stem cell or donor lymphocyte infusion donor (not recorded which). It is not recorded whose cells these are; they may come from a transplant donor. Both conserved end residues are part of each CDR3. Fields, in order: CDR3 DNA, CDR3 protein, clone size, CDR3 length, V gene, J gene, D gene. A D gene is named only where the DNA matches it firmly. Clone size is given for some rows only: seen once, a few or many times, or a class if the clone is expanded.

CDR3 DNA: TGTGCCAGCAGCCCTGGCGGTAGCGGGATGTACAATGAGCAGTTCTTC; CDR3 protein: CASSPGGSGMYNEQFF; clone size: few; CDR3 length: 16; V gene: TRBV7-8; J gene: TRBJ2-1; D gene: TRBD2
CDR3 DNA: TGCAGTGCTAGAATTAGCGGCTCCGGAGGGGAGACCCAGTACTTC; CDR3 protein: CSARISGSGGETQYF; clone size: few; CDR3 length: 15; V gene: TRBV20-1; J gene: TRBJ2-5; D gene: .
CDR3 DNA: TGTGCCAGTACCTCCCCACTCTCGCCGATCCAGTACTTC; CDR3 protein: CASTSPLSPIQYF; clone size: once; CDR3 length: 13; V gene: TRBV19; J gene: TRBJ2-5; D gene: .
CDR3 DNA: TGCAGTGCCGAGGGACAGGGGTTCAACAATGAGCAGTTCTTC; CDR3 protein: CSAEGQGFNNEQFF; clone size: few; CDR3 length: 14; V gene: TRBV20-1; J gene: TRBJ2-1; D gene: TRBD1
CDR3 DNA: TGTGCCAGCGGTCTGACAGCTACTACAAACTATGGCTACACCTTC; CDR3 protein: CASGLTATTNYGYTF; clone size: .; CDR3 length: 15; V gene: TRBV12-3/TRBV12-4; J gene: TRBJ1-2; D gene: .
CDR3 DNA: TGTGCCAGCAGCGTAGTAGGGGAGGCCGGGGAGCTGTTTTTT; CDR3 protein: CASSVVGEAGELFF; clone size: few; CDR3 length: 14; V gene: TRBV9; J gene: TRBJ2-2; D gene: .
CDR3 DNA: TGTGCCAGCAGTTACTCACAGGGGAAGTCTGGAAACACCATATATTTT; CDR3 protein: CASSYSQGKSGNTIYF; clone size: .; CDR3 length: 16; V gene: TRBV6-5; J gene: TRBJ1-3; D gene: TRBD1
CDR3 DNA: TGCGCCAGCAGCCGGACGGCCGGAGGAGGACAGGCCAACATTCAGTACTTC; CDR3 protein: CASSRTAGGGQANIQYF; clone size: few; CDR3 length: 17; V gene: TRBV4-3; J gene: TRBJ2-4; D gene: TRBD1
CDR3 DNA: TGTGCCAGTAGTATTGGGCAGGGTTTCTACGAGCAGTACTTC; CDR3 protein: CASSIGQGFYEQYF; clone size: .; CDR3 length: 14; V gene: TRBV19; J gene: TRBJ2-7; D gene: .
CDR3 DNA: TGTGCCAGCAGCTTATGGACCGCCCGCGAGCAGTACTTC; CDR3 protein: CASSLWTAREQYF; clone size: .; CDR3 length: 13; V gene: TRBV7-9; J gene: TRBJ2-7; D gene: .
CDR3 DNA: TGTGCCAGCAGCCCCGACTGGGATTATGGCTACACCTTC; CDR3 protein: CASSPDWDYGYTF; clone size: few; CDR3 length: 13; V gene: TRBV11-3; J gene: TRBJ1-2; D gene: .
CDR3 DNA: TGTGCCAGCAGCTTTAGTGTGGGGACACAAGAGACCCAGTACTTC; CDR3 protein: CASSFSVGTQETQYF; clone size: .; CDR3 length: 15; V gene: TRBV7-9; J gene: TRBJ2-5; D gene: .
CDR3 DNA: TGCGCCAGCAGCTTGGATTGGACGCAATCCTACGAGCAGTACTTC; CDR3 protein: CASSLDWTQSYEQYF; clone size: .; CDR3 length: 15; V gene: TRBV5-1; J gene: TRBJ2-7; D gene: .
CDR3 DNA: TGTGCCAGCAGTTTCCCTCCAAACACCATATATTTT; CDR3 protein: CASSFPPNTIYF; clone size: .; CDR3 length: 12; V gene: TRBV28; J gene: TRBJ1-3; D gene: .
CDR3 DNA: TGCAGCGTTGCGACAGGCTATGGCTACACCTTC; CDR3 protein: CSVATGYGYTF; clone size: .; CDR3 length: 11; V gene: TRBV29-1; J gene: TRBJ1-2; D gene: .
CDR3 DNA: TGTGCCAGCAAGACAGGGGGACGCTTACACGAGCAGTACTTC; CDR3 protein: CASKTGGRLHEQYF; clone size: .; CDR3 length: 14; V gene: TRBV27; J gene: TRBJ2-7; D gene: TRBD1
CDR3 DNA: TGTGCCAGCAGCTGGGGCAGGGGGCTCGGGCAGCCCCAGCATTTT; CDR3 protein: CASSWGRGLGQPQHF; clone size: few; CDR3 length: 15; V gene: TRBV5-5; J gene: TRBJ1-5; D gene: TRBD1
CDR3 DNA: TGTGCCAGCAGGAGGACTGGGGCCAACGTCCTGACTTTC; CDR3 protein: CASRRTGANVLTF; clone size: many; CDR3 length: 13; V gene: TRBV11-2; J gene: TRBJ2-6; D gene: .
CDR3 DNA: TGTGCCAGCAGCCCTGGGGGAGGTAACAATGAGCAGTTCTTC; CDR3 protein: CASSPGGGNNEQFF; clone size: .; CDR3 length: 14; V gene: TRBV12-3/TRBV12-4; J gene: TRBJ2-1; D gene: .
CDR3 DNA: TGTGCCAGCAGTTCAAGACTGGCCGATTCACCCCTCCACTTT; CDR3 protein: CASSSRLADSPLHF; clone size: .; CDR3 length: 14; V gene: TRBV6-5; J gene: TRBJ1-6; D gene: .
CDR3 DNA: TGCGCCAGCAGTCAACCCCTACCGGGACTAGCGGGACTTCGCACAGATACGCAGTATTTT; CDR3 protein: CASSQPLPGLAGLRTDTQYF; clone size: few; CDR3 length: 20; V gene: TRBV23-1; J gene: TRBJ2-3; D gene: TRBD2
CDR3 DNA: TGTGCCAGCAGTCACACGGACAGGGTGGTCTATGGCTACACCTTC; CDR3 protein: CASSHTDRVVYGYTF; clone size: .; CDR3 length: 15; V gene: TRBV12-3/TRBV12-4; J gene: TRBJ1-2; D gene: TRBD1
CDR3 DNA: TGTGCCAGCAGCTGGATTCCGGGACAGTCTAACTATGGCTACACCTTC; CDR3 protein: CASSWIPGQSNYGYTF; clone size: .; CDR3 length: 16; V gene: TRBV5-5; J gene: TRBJ1-2; D gene: TRBD1
CDR3 DNA: TGCAGTGCGAGGAGGCGGGAGCAGACAGATACGCAGTATTTT; CDR3 protein: CSARRREQTDTQYF; clone size: few; CDR3 length: 14; V gene: TRBV20-1; J gene: TRBJ2-3; D gene: TRBD2
CDR3 DNA: TGTGCCAGCAGTCCAGGGGGAGTCTATGGCTACACCTTC; CDR3 protein: CASSPGGVYGYTF; clone size: few; CDR3 length: 13; V gene: TRBV12-3/TRBV12-4; J gene: TRBJ1-2; D gene: TRBD1
CDR3 DNA: TGCAGCACGGCGGGACAGGGGTTCGGCACAGATACGCAGTATTTT; CDR3 protein: CSTAGQGFGTDTQYF; clone size: many; CDR3 length: 15; V gene: TRBV29-1; J gene: TRBJ2-3; D gene: TRBD1
CDR3 DNA: TGCGCCAGCACCCGACAGGGGTCCTACGAGCAGTACTTC; CDR3 protein: CASTRQGSYEQYF; clone size: few; CDR3 length: 13; V gene: TRBV5-1; J gene: TRBJ2-7; D gene: TRBD1
CDR3 DNA: TGCAGTGCTAAGACAGCCTCTGGAAACACCATATATTTT; CDR3 protein: CSAKTASGNTIYF; clone size: .; CDR3 length: 13; V gene: TRBV20-1; J gene: TRBJ1-3; D gene: .
CDR3 DNA: TGTGCCTACAAGCGGGGGAGTAAGGACGAGCAGTACTTC; CDR3 protein: CAYKRGSKDEQYF; clone size: .; CDR3 length: 13; V gene: TRBV10-3; J gene: TRBJ2-7; D gene: TRBD2
CDR3 DNA: TGCAGTGCTAATTCCCGGACAGGGTCGATCTATGGCTACACCTTC; CDR3 protein: CSANSRTGSIYGYTF; clone size: few; CDR3 length: 15; V gene: TRBV20-1; J gene: TRBJ1-2; D gene: TRBD1
CDR3 DNA: TGTGCCAGCAGTCAGACGACAGGGGTCCGCTACGAGCAGTACTTC; CDR3 protein: CASSQTTGVRYEQYF; clone size: many; CDR3 length: 15; V gene: TRBV6-2/TRBV6-3; J gene: TRBJ2-7; D gene: TRBD1
CDR3 DNA: TGTGCCACCAGCAAAGGGCGGGTCCTAGCCAAAAACATTCAGTACTTC; CDR3 protein: CATSKGRVLAKNIQYF; clone size: few; CDR3 length: 16; V gene: TRBV15; J gene: TRBJ2-4; D gene: .
CDR3 DNA: TGCAGCGTTGAAGCTTGGAACACTGAAGCTTTCTTT; CDR3 protein: CSVEAWNTEAFF; clone size: .; CDR3 length: 12; V gene: TRBV29-1; J gene: TRBJ1-1; D gene: .
CDR3 DNA: TGCAGTGCTAGTCACAGGGTACTCGACCGTGTTGGCTACACCTTC; CDR3 protein: CSASHRVLDRVGYTF; clone size: few; CDR3 length: 15; V gene: TRBV20-1; J gene: TRBJ1-2; D gene: .
CDR3 DNA: TGTGCCACCAGTGATCGGGTAGCCGGGGAGCTGTTTTTT; CDR3 protein: CATSDRVAGELFF; clone size: .; CDR3 length: 13; V gene: TRBV24-1; J gene: TRBJ2-2; D gene: .
CDR3 DNA: TGCAGCGCCGAAGGGTTAGGTTCGGGAGGCTACACCTTC; CDR3 protein: CSAEGLGSGGYTF; clone size: many; CDR3 length: 13; V gene: TRBV29-1; J gene: TRBJ1-2; D gene: .
CDR3 DNA: TGCAGTGCTAGGATACGTAGCGTGAGGGTAAATGAGCAGTTCTTC; CDR3 protein: CSARIRSVRVNEQFF; clone size: once; CDR3 length: 15; V gene: TRBV20-1; J gene: TRBJ2-1; D gene: .
CDR3 DNA: TGCAGCGTAAAGGGCAGGGGGTCCTACGAGCAGTACTTC; CDR3 protein: CSVKGRGSYEQYF; clone size: few; CDR3 length: 13; V gene: TRBV29-1; J gene: TRBJ2-7; D gene: TRBD1
CDR3 DNA: TGTGCCAGCTCACCAGGTCCAATTAGTCAGCCCCAGCATTTT; CDR3 protein: CASSPGPISQPQHF; clone size: few; CDR3 length: 14; V gene: TRBV18; J gene: TRBJ1-5; D gene: .
CDR3 DNA: TGCAGTGCTAGAGCAAGGGTCGGGGGCGGGCAGCCCCAGCATTTT; CDR3 protein: CSARARVGGGQPQHF; clone size: few; CDR3 length: 15; V gene: TRBV20-1; J gene: TRBJ1-5; D gene: .
CDR3 DNA: TGCGCCTCCCGACAGGGGGCATTGGGGGACACTGAAGCTTTCTTT; CDR3 protein: CASRQGALGDTEAFF; clone size: few; CDR3 length: 15; V gene: TRBV5-1; J gene: TRBJ1-1; D gene: TRBD1
CDR3 DNA: TGCGCCAGCAGCTCACTGACAGGGGGCGCATCTAACTATGGCTACACCTTC; CDR3 protein: CASSSLTGGASNYGYTF; clone size: few; CDR3 length: 17; V gene: TRBV5-1; J gene: TRBJ1-2; D gene: TRBD1
CDR3 DNA: TGTGCCACCAGTGATCGGACAGGGTCCGGCTACACCTTC; CDR3 protein: CATSDRTGSGYTF; clone size: .; CDR3 length: 13; V gene: TRBV24-1; J gene: TRBJ1-2; D gene: TRBD1